This record covers a single T cell receptor (beta chain). This entry belongs to a study of T cell responses to AZD1222 COVID-19 vaccine. Using immunoSEQ multiplex PCR, the repertoire was profiled, and TCRdb retains in-frame clones only, with some absent. The sample yields some 60,000 clones, 84% seen once. The CDR3 runs to 16 residues. Germline lookup yields CDR1 SNHLY and CDR2 FYNNEI. V shed 1 base, J shed 7 bases, and the junction held 8 bases outside the gene matches. The sample was peripheral blood, taken on day 0 of AZD1222 vaccination. The chain couples TRBV2 to TRBJ1-4; 8 bases align to TRBD1. The receptor was derived from an adult in good health. The CDR3 here is CASSEGEDRVGEKLFF. The CDR3 DNA reads TGTGCCAGCAGTGAAGGGGAGGACAGGGTCGGTGAAAAACTGTTTTTT.